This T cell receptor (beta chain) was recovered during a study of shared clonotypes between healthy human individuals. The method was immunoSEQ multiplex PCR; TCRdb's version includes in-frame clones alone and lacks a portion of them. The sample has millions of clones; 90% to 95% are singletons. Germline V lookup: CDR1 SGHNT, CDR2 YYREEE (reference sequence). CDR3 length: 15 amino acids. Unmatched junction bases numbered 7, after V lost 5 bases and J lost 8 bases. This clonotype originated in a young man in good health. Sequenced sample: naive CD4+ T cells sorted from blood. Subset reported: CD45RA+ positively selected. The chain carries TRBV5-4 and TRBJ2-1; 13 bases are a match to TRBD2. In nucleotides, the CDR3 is TGTGCCAGCAGTAAACTAGCGGGGGGGCTCTATGAGCAGTTCTTC. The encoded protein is CASSKLAGGLYEQFF.